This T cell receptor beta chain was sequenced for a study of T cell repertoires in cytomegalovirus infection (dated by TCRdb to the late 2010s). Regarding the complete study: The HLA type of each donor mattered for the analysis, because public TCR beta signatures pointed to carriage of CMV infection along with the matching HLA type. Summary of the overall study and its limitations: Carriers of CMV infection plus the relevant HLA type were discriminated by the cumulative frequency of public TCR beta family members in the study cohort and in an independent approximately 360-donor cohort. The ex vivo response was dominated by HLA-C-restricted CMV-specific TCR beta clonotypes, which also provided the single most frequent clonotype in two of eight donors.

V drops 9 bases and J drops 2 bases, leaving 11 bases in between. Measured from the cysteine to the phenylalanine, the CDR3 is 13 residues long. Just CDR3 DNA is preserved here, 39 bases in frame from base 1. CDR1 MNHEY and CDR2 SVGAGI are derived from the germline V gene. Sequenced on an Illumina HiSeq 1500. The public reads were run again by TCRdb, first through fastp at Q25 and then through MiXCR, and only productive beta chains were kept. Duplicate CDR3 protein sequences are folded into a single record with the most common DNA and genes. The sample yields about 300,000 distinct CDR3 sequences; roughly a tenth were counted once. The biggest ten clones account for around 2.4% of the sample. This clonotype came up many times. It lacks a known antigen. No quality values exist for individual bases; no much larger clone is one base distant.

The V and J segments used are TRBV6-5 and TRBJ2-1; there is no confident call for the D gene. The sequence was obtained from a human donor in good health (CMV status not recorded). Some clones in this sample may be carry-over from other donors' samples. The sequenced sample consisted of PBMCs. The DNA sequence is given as TGTGCCAGTTCAGGAAGAGCCTACAATGAGCAGTTCTTC. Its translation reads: CASSGRAYNEQFF.